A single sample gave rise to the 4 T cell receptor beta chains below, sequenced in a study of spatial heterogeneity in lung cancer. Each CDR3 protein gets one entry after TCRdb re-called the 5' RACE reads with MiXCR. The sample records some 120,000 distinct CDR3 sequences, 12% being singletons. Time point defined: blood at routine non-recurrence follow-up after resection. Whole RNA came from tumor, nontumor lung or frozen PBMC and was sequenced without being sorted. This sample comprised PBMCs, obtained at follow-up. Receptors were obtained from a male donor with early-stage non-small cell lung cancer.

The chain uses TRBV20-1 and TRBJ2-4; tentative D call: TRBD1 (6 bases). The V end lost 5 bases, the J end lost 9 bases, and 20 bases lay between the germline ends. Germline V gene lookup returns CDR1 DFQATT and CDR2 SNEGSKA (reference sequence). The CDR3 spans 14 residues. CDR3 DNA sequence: TGCAGTGCTCGGACAGACCTAGCCACCTTCATTCAGTACTTC. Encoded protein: CSARTDLATFIQYF.

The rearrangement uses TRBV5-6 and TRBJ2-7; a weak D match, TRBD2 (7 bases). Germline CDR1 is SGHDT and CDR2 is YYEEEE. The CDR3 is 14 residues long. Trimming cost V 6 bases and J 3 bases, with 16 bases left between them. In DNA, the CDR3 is TGTGCCAGCATGGGAGGGGCAGGGGACTACGAGCAGTACTTC. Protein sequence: CASMGGAGDYEQYF.

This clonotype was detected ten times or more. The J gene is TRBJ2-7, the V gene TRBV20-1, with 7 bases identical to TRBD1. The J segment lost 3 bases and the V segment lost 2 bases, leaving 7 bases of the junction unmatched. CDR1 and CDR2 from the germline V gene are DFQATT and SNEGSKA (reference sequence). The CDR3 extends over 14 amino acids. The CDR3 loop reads CSARWPGQNYEQYF. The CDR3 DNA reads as TGCAGTGCTAGATGGCCGGGACAGAACTACGAGCAGTACTTC.

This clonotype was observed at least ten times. As DNA, the CDR3 is TGTGCCAGCAGCTTTACGGGGATGCAGCCCCAGCATTTT. Protein product: CASSFTGMQPQHF. This chain links TRBV7-2 with TRBJ1-5, with D unresolved. The germline V gene has CDR1 SGHTA and CDR2 FQGNSA. Trimming removed 3 bases at V and 7 bases at J, with 10 bases between. The CDR3 extends over 13 amino acids.